This TCR beta chain was documented in a study of breast tumors, draining lymph nodes, adjacent tissues. General study findings and limits: The data were judged consistent with most tumor T cells coming from lymph node and expanding in tumor.

This clonotype was counted many times. Its antigen is as yet unknown. Each CDR3 protein gets one entry after TCRdb re-called the multiplex PCR reads with MiXCR. The data show tens of thousands of distinct CDR3 sequences, 23% seen once. In germline, CDR1 is DFQATT, CDR2 SNEGSKA (reference sequence). There are 16 residues in the CDR3. Trimming removed 3 bases at V and 4 bases at J, with 19 bases between. The chain uses TRBV20-1 and TRBJ2-1; TRBD2 might be the D (5 bases). The specimen was breast tumor tissue. The source is a female donor with breast cancer. Some clones in this sample may be carry-over from other donors' samples. CDR3 sequence (DNA): TGCAGTGCTAGCTCGCCGTACGGGGTTACATACAATGAGCAGTTCTTC. The encoded protein is CSASSPYGVTYNEQFF.